This entry lists 5 T cell receptor beta chains sequenced from one sample in a study of T cells of healthy individuals. TCRdb redid the calling of the 5' RACE reads with MiXCR, one entry per CDR3 protein. The sample records tens of thousands of distinct CDR3 sequences, approximately 4.7% being singletons. Source of these receptors: a female donor in good health.

This chain joins TRBV5-1 and TRBJ2-7, with 7 bases aligning to TRBD1. There are 12 residues in the CDR3. Germline V gene lookup returns CDR1 SGHRS and CDR2 YFSETQ. Trimming removed 7 bases from V and 5 bases from J; junction bases left unmatched: 6. The CDR3 here is CASAGTENEQYF. Written as DNA, the CDR3 is TGCGCCAGCGCCGGGACAGAGAACGAGCAGTACTTC.

The genes are TRBV9 and TRBJ2-5; 7 bases are shared with TRBD1. J lost 5 bases, V lost 4 bases, and 2 bases had no gene match. Germline CDR1 SGDLS, CDR2 YYNGEE. The length of the CDR3 is 12 residues. This CDR3 reads CASSRDSETQYF. CDR3 DNA sequence: TGTGCCAGCAGCCGGGACAGCGAGACCCAGTACTTC.

This clonotype was seen many times. The CDR3 is CSAPERLTDTQYF. The CDR3 coding sequence is TGCAGTGCCCCGGAACGCCTCACAGATACGCAGTATTTT. J is TRBJ2-3 and V is TRBV20-1; D unresolved. V lost 6 bases, J lost 2 bases, and 12 bases lay in between. This CDR3 region has 13 residues. CDR1 is DFQATT, CDR2 SNEGSKA, per germline (reference sequence).

This clonotype showed up many times. The CDR3 sequence: CASNPQETQYF. The DNA of the CDR3 is TGTGCCAGCAATCCTCAAGAGACCCAGTACTTC. The chain uses TRBV2 and TRBJ2-5, with D hard to call. CDR3 length: 11 residues. The germline V gene encodes CDR1 SNHLY and CDR2 FYNNEI. The ends were cut back, 7 bases at V and 2 bases at J, with 5 bases in the middle.

This clonotype occurred a few times. This chain connects TRBV4-1 to TRBJ1-6, with TRBD1 identical over 8 bases. The CDR3 is 13 residues long. The trim removed 5 bases at V and 6 bases at J, leaving 0 bases unmatched. From germline, CDR1 is MGHRA and CDR2 YSYEKL. The CDR3: CASSGQGNSPLHF. CDR3 DNA sequence: TGCGCCAGCAGCGGACAGGGTAATTCACCCCTCCACTTT.